Listed below are T cell receptor beta chains from one sample, sequenced in a study of cytomegalovirus exposure and HLA in healthy donors. Only in-frame clones appear in the TCRdb table, and some are missing; sequencing was by immunoSEQ multiplex PCR. The sample contains approximately 93,000 clones, about four fifths of which appear only once. Sequencing was carried out using PBMCs. Receptors originate from a woman aged 40 to 50 in good health and CMV-seronegative. Both conserved end residues are part of each CDR3. Fields, in order: V gene, D gene, CDR3 length, clone size, J gene, CDR3 protein, CDR3 DNA. A D gene is named only where the DNA matches it firmly. Clone size appears in some rows only: once, few, many, or a class for an expanded clone.

v_call: TRBV5-5
d_call: NA
cdr3_length: 14
clone_size: NA
j_call: TRBJ2-7
cdr3_aa: CASSPGFTPYEQYF
cdr3_nt: TGTGCCAGCAGCCCCGGTTTTACCCCCTACGAGCAGTACTTC

v_call: TRBV19
d_call: TRBD1
cdr3_length: 15
clone_size: NA
j_call: TRBJ2-1
cdr3_aa: CASRRQGVLDNEQFF
cdr3_nt: TGTGCCAGTAGACGACAGGGAGTTTTGGACAATGAGCAGTTCTTC

v_call: TRBV5-1
d_call: TRBD2
cdr3_length: 15
clone_size: NA
j_call: TRBJ2-1
cdr3_aa: CASSPGTSGYNEQFF
cdr3_nt: TGCGCCAGCAGCCCGGGGACTAGCGGGTACAATGAGCAGTTCTTC

v_call: TRBV5-1
d_call: TRBD1
cdr3_length: 15
clone_size: few
j_call: TRBJ2-7
cdr3_aa: CASSSGTGHSYEQYF
cdr3_nt: TGCGCCAGCAGCTCCGGGACAGGGCACTCCTACGAGCAGTACTTC

v_call: TRBV7-2
d_call: TRBD1
cdr3_length: 15
clone_size: few
j_call: TRBJ2-2
cdr3_aa: CASSSTGGGTGELFF
cdr3_nt: TGTGCCAGCAGCTCTACAGGGGGCGGGACCGGGGAGCTGTTTTTT

v_call: TRBV12-2
d_call: NA
cdr3_length: 15
clone_size: NA
j_call: TRBJ1-3
cdr3_aa: CASRLAEYSGNTIYF
cdr3_nt: TGTGCAAGTCGCTTAGCGGAGTACTCTGGAAACACCATATATTTT

v_call: TRBV5-1
d_call: TRBD1
cdr3_length: 17
clone_size: NA
j_call: TRBJ1-6
cdr3_aa: CASSLGVGTESNSPLHF
cdr3_nt: TGCGCCAGCAGCTTGGGGGTCGGGACAGAGAGTAATTCACCCCTCCACTTT

v_call: TRBV4-3
d_call: NA
cdr3_length: 17
clone_size: NA
j_call: TRBJ1-6
cdr3_aa: CASSQDRGSSYNSPLHF
cdr3_nt: TGCGCCAGCAGCCAAGATCGAGGGAGCTCCTATAATTCACCCCTCCACTTT

v_call: TRBV19
d_call: NA
cdr3_length: 13
clone_size: few
j_call: TRBJ1-1
cdr3_aa: CASSTQVNTEAFF
cdr3_nt: TGTGCCAGTAGTACACAGGTGAACACTGAAGCTTTCTTT

v_call: TRBV11-2
d_call: TRBD1
cdr3_length: 14
clone_size: NA
j_call: TRBJ1-1
cdr3_aa: CASSPGTANTEAFF
cdr3_nt: TGTGCCAGCAGCCCAGGGACAGCGAACACTGAAGCTTTCTTT

v_call: TRBV10-1
d_call: NA
cdr3_length: 13
clone_size: NA
j_call: TRBJ1-1
cdr3_aa: CATLSPGATEAFF
cdr3_nt: TGCGCCACCCTCTCCCCAGGGGCCACTGAAGCTTTCTTT

v_call: TRBV5-1
d_call: TRBD2
cdr3_length: 17
clone_size: NA
j_call: TRBJ2-5
cdr3_aa: CASSLEERGGLGETQYF
cdr3_nt: TGCGCCAGCAGCTTGGAGGAGCGGGGGGGCCTAGGCGAGACCCAGTACTTC

v_call: TRBV6-5
d_call: TRBD2
cdr3_length: 15
clone_size: NA
j_call: TRBJ2-1
cdr3_aa: CASSYSGGSYNEQFF
cdr3_nt: TGTGCCAGCAGTTACAGCGGGGGCTCCTACAATGAGCAGTTCTTC

v_call: TRBV7-9
d_call: TRBD1
cdr3_length: 14
clone_size: NA
j_call: TRBJ1-1
cdr3_aa: CASSRDRRHTEAFF
cdr3_nt: TGTGCCAGCAGCCGGGACAGGCGACACACTGAAGCTTTCTTT

v_call: TRBV7-2
d_call: TRBD1
cdr3_length: 14
clone_size: once
j_call: TRBJ2-3
cdr3_aa: CASISGGRLDTQYF
cdr3_nt: TGTGCCAGCATCTCAGGGGGCAGGTTGGATACGCAGTATTTT

v_call: TRBV5-4
d_call: TRBD1
cdr3_length: 16
clone_size: NA
j_call: TRBJ1-2
cdr3_aa: CASSLVGNRGGYGYTF
cdr3_nt: TGTGCCAGCAGCTTGGTGGGGAACAGGGGCGGCTATGGCTACACCTTC

v_call: TRBV5-1
d_call: TRBD1
cdr3_length: 17
clone_size: NA
j_call: TRBJ2-5
cdr3_aa: CASSYRGTGAVRETQYF
cdr3_nt: TGCGCCAGCAGCTACCGCGGGACAGGGGCTGTCCGGGAGACCCAGTACTTC

v_call: TRBV10-3
d_call: NA
cdr3_length: 16
clone_size: few
j_call: TRBJ2-1
cdr3_aa: CAISDVWRGSYNEQFF
cdr3_nt: TGTGCCATCAGTGACGTTTGGAGGGGTTCCTACAATGAGCAGTTCTTC